Many counts were recorded for the clone carrying this TCR beta chain. Its antigen is unidentified. V gave up 4 bases and J gave up 4 bases, with 10 bases separating them. CDR3 length equals 13 residues. Disease lasting under 3 months, a NOSPECS grade of at least 4, and a Clinical Activity Score of at least 3 were features of the ophthalmopathy patients. TCR beta CDR3 sequences were amplified from RNA transcripts. The TCR CDR3 was amplified in a first-round RT-PCR using the HTBI primer set. TCRdb reprocessed the multiplex PCR reads with MiXCR, giving one entry per CDR3 protein. The sample shows fewer than 450,000 distinct CDR3 sequences, approximately 17% of them seen only once. The data were obtained in a study of T cells in Graves' hyperthyroidism and ophthalmopathy. Whole-study findings and limits: Researchers found most expanded thyroid clonotypes above 0.001 in blood as well. Ophthalmopathy, as predicted by the model, came a median 6.5 months after the prediction.

This sequence originates from a man younger than 35 with Graves' ophthalmopathy. The sample consisted of blood. The chain employs TRBV12-3 or TRBV12-4 and TRBJ1-1; D is undetermined. This CDR3 is CASSSSVATEAFF. CDR3 DNA sequence: TGTGCCAGCAGTTCATCAGTGGCCACTGAAGCTTTCTTT.